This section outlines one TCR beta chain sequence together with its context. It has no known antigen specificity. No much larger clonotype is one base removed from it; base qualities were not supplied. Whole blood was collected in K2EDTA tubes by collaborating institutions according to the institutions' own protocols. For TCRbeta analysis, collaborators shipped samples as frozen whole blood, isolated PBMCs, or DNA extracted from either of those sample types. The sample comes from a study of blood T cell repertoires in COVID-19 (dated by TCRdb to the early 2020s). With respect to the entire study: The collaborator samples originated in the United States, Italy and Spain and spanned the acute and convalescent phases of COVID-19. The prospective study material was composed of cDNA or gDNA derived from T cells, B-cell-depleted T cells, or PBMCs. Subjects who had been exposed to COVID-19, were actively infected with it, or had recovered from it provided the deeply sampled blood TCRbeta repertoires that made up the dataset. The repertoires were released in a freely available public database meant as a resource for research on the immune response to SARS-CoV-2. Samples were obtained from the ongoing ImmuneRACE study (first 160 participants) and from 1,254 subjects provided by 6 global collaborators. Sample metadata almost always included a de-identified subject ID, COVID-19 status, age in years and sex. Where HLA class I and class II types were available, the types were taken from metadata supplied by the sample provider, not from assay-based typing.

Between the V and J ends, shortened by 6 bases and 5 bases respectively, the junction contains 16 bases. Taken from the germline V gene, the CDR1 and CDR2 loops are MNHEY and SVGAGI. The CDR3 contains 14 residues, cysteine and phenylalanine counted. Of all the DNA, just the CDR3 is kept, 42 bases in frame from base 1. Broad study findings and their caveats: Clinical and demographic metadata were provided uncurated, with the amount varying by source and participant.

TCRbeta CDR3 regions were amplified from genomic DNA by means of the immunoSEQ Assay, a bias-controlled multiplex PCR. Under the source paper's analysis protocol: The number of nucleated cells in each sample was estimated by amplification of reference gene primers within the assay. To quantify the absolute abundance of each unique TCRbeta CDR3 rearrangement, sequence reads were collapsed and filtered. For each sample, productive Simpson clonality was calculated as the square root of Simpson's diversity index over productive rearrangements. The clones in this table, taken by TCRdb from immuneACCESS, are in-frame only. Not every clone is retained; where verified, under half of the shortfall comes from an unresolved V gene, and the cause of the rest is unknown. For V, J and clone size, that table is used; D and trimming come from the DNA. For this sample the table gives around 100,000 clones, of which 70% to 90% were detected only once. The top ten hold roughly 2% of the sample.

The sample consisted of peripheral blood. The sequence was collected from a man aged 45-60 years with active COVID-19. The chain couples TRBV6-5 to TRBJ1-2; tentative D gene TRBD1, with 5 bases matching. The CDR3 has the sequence CASRRYPDTYGYTF. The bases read TGTGCCAGCAGGAGGTACCCGGACACTTATGGCTACACCTTC.